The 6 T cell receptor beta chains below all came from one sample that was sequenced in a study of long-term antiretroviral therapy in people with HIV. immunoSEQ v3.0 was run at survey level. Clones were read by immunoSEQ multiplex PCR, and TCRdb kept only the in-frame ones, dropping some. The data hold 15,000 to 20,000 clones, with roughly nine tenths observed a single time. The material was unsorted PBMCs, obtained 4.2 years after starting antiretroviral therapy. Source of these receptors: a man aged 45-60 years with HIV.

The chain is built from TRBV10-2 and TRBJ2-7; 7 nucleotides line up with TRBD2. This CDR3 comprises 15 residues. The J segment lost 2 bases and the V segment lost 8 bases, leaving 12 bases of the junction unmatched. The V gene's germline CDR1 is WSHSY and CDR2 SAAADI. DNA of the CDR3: TGCGCCAGCGCTAATACTGGGACTACCACCTACGAGCAGTACTTC. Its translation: CASANTGTTTYEQYF.

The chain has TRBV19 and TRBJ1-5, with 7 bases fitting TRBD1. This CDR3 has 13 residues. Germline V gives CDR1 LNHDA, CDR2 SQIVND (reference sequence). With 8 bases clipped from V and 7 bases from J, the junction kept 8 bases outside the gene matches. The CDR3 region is CASEGAWGQPQHF. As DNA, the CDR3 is TGTGCCAGTGAGGGGGCTTGGGGGCAGCCCCAGCATTTT.

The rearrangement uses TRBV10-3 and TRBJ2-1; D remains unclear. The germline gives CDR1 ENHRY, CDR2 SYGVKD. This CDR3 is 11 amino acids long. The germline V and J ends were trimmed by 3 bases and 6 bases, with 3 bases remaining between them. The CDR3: CAISDLNEQFF. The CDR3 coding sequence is TGTGCCATCAGTGACCTCAATGAGCAGTTCTTC.

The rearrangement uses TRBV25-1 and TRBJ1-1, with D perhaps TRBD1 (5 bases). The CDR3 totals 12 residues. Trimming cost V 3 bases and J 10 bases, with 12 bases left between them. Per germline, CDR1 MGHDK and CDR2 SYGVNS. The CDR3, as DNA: TGTGCCAGCAGTGAGGGGGAACTAGGAGCTTTCTTT. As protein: CASSEGELGAFF.

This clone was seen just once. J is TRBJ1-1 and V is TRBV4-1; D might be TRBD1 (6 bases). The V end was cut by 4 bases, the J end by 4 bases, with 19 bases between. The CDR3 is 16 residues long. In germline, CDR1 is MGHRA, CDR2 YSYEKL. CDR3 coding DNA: TGCGCCAGCAGCCGCGAACAGGGTGCGGCTGGCACTGAAGCTTTCTTT. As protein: CASSREQGAAGTEAFF.

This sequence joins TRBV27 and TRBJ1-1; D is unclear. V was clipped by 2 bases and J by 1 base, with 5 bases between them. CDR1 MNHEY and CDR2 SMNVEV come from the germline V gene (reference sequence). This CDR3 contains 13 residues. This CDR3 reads CASSLRPNTEAFF. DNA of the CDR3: TGTGCCAGCAGTTTACGGCCGAACACTGAAGCTTTCTTT.